Following are 25 T cell receptor beta chains from one sample sequenced in a study of T cells in Graves' hyperthyroidism and ophthalmopathy. From RNA transcripts, TCR beta CDR3 regions were amplified. Researchers ran a first-round RT-PCR on the TCR CDR3 using the HTBI primer set. TCRdb fed the multiplex PCR reads into MiXCR, producing one record per CDR3 protein. The data contain some 400,000 distinct CDR3 sequences, roughly 14% of them seen just once; the ten biggest clones take up 20% to 25%. Sequences were obtained from blood. The receptors stem from a man aged 25 to 40 with Graves' hyperthyroidism that later progressed to Graves' ophthalmopathy.

This clonotype was counted between two and nine times. This chain uses TRBV12-5 with TRBJ2-7; D tentatively reads TRBD1 or TRBD2 (5 bases each). Germline V lookup: CDR1 LGHNT, CDR2 FRNRAP. The CDR3 loop spans 15 amino acids. V was clipped by 1 base and J by 0 bases, with 10 bases between them. This chain's CDR3 is CASGLGIGASYEQYF. CDR3 in DNA: TGTGCTAGTGGTTTGGGCATCGGGGCCTCCTACGAGCAGTACTTC.

The genes are TRBV7-9 and TRBJ1-1; D unclear. V shed 1 base and J shed 0 bases, with 6 bases lying between them. CDR1 is SEHNR and CDR2 is FQNEAQ in the germline V gene (reference sequence). The CDR3 covers 14 residues. For the CDR3, the DNA is TGTGCCAGCAGCTTAGTTACCGTGAACACTGAAGCTTTCTTT. Amino acids: CASSLVTVNTEAFF.

This chain connects TRBV19 to TRBJ1-6; D perhaps matches TRBD1 (6 bases). CDR1 and CDR2 from the germline V gene are LNHDA and SQIVND (reference sequence). This CDR3 is built from 14 residues. V lost 3 bases to trimming and J lost 10 bases, with 13 bases between them. The chain's CDR3 is CASSIPGGGSPLHF. The CDR3 DNA sequence: TGTGCCAGTAGTATCCCCGGGGGCGGCTCACCCCTCCACTTT.

In its sample, this clonotype was seen many times. The chain uses TRBV20-1 and TRBJ2-5, with D possibly TRBD1 on 7 matching bases. Germline-derived CDR1 and CDR2 are DFQATT and SNEGSKA (reference sequence). The CDR3 contains 14 residues. V lost 1 base to trimming and J lost 9 bases, with 18 bases between them. The CDR3 DNA follows: TGCAGTGCTAGAGTCCCAGGGGGGAAGATTGCCCAGTACTTC. As protein: CSARVPGGKIAQYF.

The rearrangement uses TRBV5-4 and TRBJ1-5, with TRBD1 identical over 8 bases. The CDR3 length is 14 residues. Looked up from germline, CDR1 is SGHNT and CDR2 is YYREEE (reference sequence). The J segment lost 5 bases and the V segment lost 4 bases, leaving 5 bases of the junction unmatched. CDR3 region: CASSVQGADQPQHF. The DNA for the CDR3 is TGTGCCAGCAGCGTCCAGGGGGCAGATCAGCCCCAGCATTTT.

This clonotype was picked up many times. The chain is built from TRBV7-9 and TRBJ2-7; weak D call: TRBD2 (6 bases). Germline lookup yields CDR1 SEHNR and CDR2 FQNEAQ (reference sequence). The CDR3 is made up of 15 amino acids. Trimming cost V 5 bases and J 6 bases, with 20 bases left between them. The DNA for the CDR3 is TGTGCCAGCAGCCGCCAACCATCGGGAGAGCGCGAGCAGTACTTC. The encoded protein is CASSRQPSGEREQYF. Based on the CDR3 plus reference TRBV7-9 and TRBJ2-7, the full variable domain is DTGVSQNPRHKITKRGQNVTFRCDPISEHNRLYWYRQTLGQGPEFLTYFQNEAQLEKSRLLSDRFSAERPKGSFSTLEIQRTEQGDSAMYLCASSRQPSGEREQYFGPGTRLTVT.

There are a few counts of this clonotype. J is TRBJ2-2 and V is TRBV7-2; 10 nucleotides line up with TRBD1. The germline V gene encodes CDR1 SGHTA and CDR2 FQGNSA. J lost 4 bases, V lost 1 base, and 3 bases had no gene match. The CDR3 contains 16 residues. As DNA, the CDR3 is TGTGCCAGCAGCTTAGTGGGGACAGGGGTCACCGGGGAGCTGTTTTTT. Translation gives CASSLVGTGVTGELFF.

The chain carries TRBV20-1 and TRBJ2-7, with D possibly called TRBD1 or TRBD2 (5 bases each). Trimming cost V 3 bases and J 0 bases, with 18 bases left between them. From germline, CDR1 is DFQATT and CDR2 SNEGSKA (reference sequence). CDR3 length equals 16 residues. The CDR3 DNA sequence: TGCAGTGCTAGCGACTTCCGAGGGGCTTACTCCTACGAGCAGTACTTC. It specifies CSASDFRGAYSYEQYF.

At least ten counts were recorded for this clonotype. The chain has TRBV20-1 and TRBJ2-3; weak D call: TRBD1 (6 bases). The CDR3 is 14 amino acids. V shed 1 base and J shed 4 bases, with 12 bases lying between them. Germline lookup yields CDR1 DFQATT and CDR2 SNEGSKA (reference sequence). The CDR3 spells CSARVDSSADTQYF. DNA of the CDR3: TGCAGTGCTAGAGTGGACAGTTCCGCAGATACGCAGTATTTT.

This clonotype has a handful of counts. This chain joins TRBV6-2 or TRBV6-3 and TRBJ1-5; 8 bases fit TRBD1. Germline CDR1 reads MNHEY; CDR2 reads SVGEGT. The CDR3 has 15 amino acids. With 5 bases clipped from V and 4 bases from J, the junction kept 7 bases outside the gene matches. The CDR3 region has the DNA TGTGCCAGCAGTCCCGGGACAGGAGCTAATCAGCCCCAGCATTTT. Its translation is CASSPGTGANQPQHF.

This clonotype was found many times. This chain links TRBV6-1 with TRBJ2-5; TRBD2 matches at 8 bases. With 4 bases clipped from V and 5 bases from J, the junction kept 9 bases outside the gene matches. The CDR3 has 15 residues. Germline V lookup: CDR1 MNHNS, CDR2 SASEGT. Here the CDR3 reads CASSGPPGGRETQYF. The CDR3 nucleotides are TGTGCCAGCAGTGGCCCCCCGGGGGGGAGGGAGACCCAGTACTTC.

The chain has TRBV7-9 and TRBJ2-2, with TRBD1 matching over 12 bases. The CDR3 runs 15 residues. Looked up from germline, CDR1 is SEHNR and CDR2 is FQNEAQ (reference sequence). The J segment lost 8 bases and the V segment lost 6 bases, leaving 7 bases of the junction unmatched. The CDR3 coding sequence is TGTGCCAGCAGTCCCGGGACAGGGGGCCGAGGGGAGCTGTTTTTT. Amino acid sequence: CASSPGTGGRGELFF.

The chain couples TRBV6-1 to TRBJ2-3; 8 bases fit TRBD2. This CDR3 has 14 amino acids. In germline, CDR1 is MNHNS, CDR2 SASEGT. The ends lost 7 bases at V and 1 base at J; junction bases unmatched: 4. CDR3 nucleotide sequence: TGTGCCAGCATCGGGGGGGCGGGCACAGATACGCAGTATTTT. Translating gives CASIGGAGTDTQYF.

The V gene is TRBV20-1, the J gene TRBJ2-2, with D uncertain. V lost 7 bases, J lost 1 base, and 10 bases lay in between. Looked up from germline, CDR1 is DFQATT and CDR2 is SNEGSKA (reference sequence). This CDR3 comprises 13 residues. CDR3 sequence reads: CSGRSRNTGELFF. CDR3 coding DNA: TGCAGTGGGCGGAGTAGGAACACCGGGGAGCTGTTTTTT.

The genes are TRBV27 and TRBJ2-3; the D gene is possibly TRBD2 (7 bases). Germline loops: CDR1 MNHEY, CDR2 SMNVEV (reference sequence). V shed 10 bases and J shed 3 bases, with 20 bases lying between them. CDR3 length equals 15 residues. The CDR3 sequence: CATLLGGGSTDTQYF. DNA for the CDR3: TGTGCCACCCTCTTGGGGGGGGGCAGTACAGATACGCAGTATTTT.

This chain joins TRBV6-2 or TRBV6-3 and TRBJ2-4; 9 bases line up with TRBD1. Germline V gene lookup returns CDR1 MNHEY and CDR2 SVGEGT. J was trimmed by 0 bases and V by 6 bases; bases with no gene match: 9. The CDR3 runs to 17 residues. CDR3 loop: CASSPGTGRIAKNIQYF. DNA of the CDR3: TGTGCCAGCAGCCCCGGGACAGGGAGAATAGCCAAAAACATTCAGTACTTC.

The rearrangement joins TRBV27 to TRBJ2-5; the D gene is possibly TRBD2 (5 bases). The length of the CDR3 is 18 residues. Germline V gene sequence: CDR1 MNHEY, CDR2 SMNVEV (reference sequence). Trimming removed 3 bases at V and 5 bases at J, with 25 bases between. The CDR3: CASSLGGSPPFPGETQYF. In DNA, the CDR3 is TGTGCCAGCAGTTTGGGTGGATCACCCCCCTTCCCGGGGGAGACCCAGTACTTC.

CDR3 sequence (DNA): TGTGCTAGTGGTTTGGACCCTGGCGGAAATTCACCCCTCCACTTT. The encoded protein is CASGLDPGGNSPLHF. The chain employs TRBV12-5 and TRBJ1-6; D gene unclear. The length of the CDR3 is 15 residues. The V gene's germline CDR1 is LGHNT and CDR2 FRNRAP. Trimming stripped 1 base from V and 7 bases from J, with 11 bases between.

The chain links TRBV6-6 to TRBJ2-3; 8 bases map to TRBD2. V trimming: 2 bases; J trimming: 3 bases; junction bases outside the gene matches: 4. In germline, CDR1 is MNHNY, CDR2 SVGAGI (reference sequence). The CDR3 is made up of 15 amino acids. In nucleotides, the CDR3 is TGTGCCAGCAGTTACGGGCGGGGGGTTACAGATACGCAGTATTTT. As protein: CASSYGRGVTDTQYF.

This clonotype was counted at least ten times. The CDR3, as DNA: TGTGCCAGCGGACCGCGGGGGTCCTACAATGAGCAGTTCTTC. It is translated as CASGPRGSYNEQFF. The J gene is TRBJ2-1, the V gene TRBV6-1; 7 bases line up with TRBD2. CDR1 is MNHNS and CDR2 is SASEGT in the germline V gene. Losses at the gene ends were 8 bases for V and 1 base for J; bases not matched to a gene: 5. This CDR3 spans 14 amino acids.

This clonotype was seen only a few times. This chain links TRBV29-1 with TRBJ2-3, with unresolved D. Per germline, CDR1 SQVTM and CDR2 ANQGSEA. CDR3 length: 14 residues. V lost 7 bases, J lost 0 bases, and 14 bases lay in between. The CDR3: CSGSGSLSTDTQYF. DNA for the CDR3: TGCAGCGGCTCTGGGTCCCTTAGCACAGATACGCAGTATTTT.

This clonotype was found a few times. V and J are TRBV27 and TRBJ2-7, with D tentatively TRBD1 (6 bases). This CDR3 spans 16 amino acids. V was shortened by 2 bases and J by 0 bases, with 14 bases between the two germline ends. Germline V gene sequence: CDR1 MNHEY, CDR2 SMNVEV (reference sequence). CDR3 nucleotide sequence: TGTGCCAGCAGTTTAAAGGGGGTAGCGCACTCCTACGAGCAGTACTTC. It specifies CASSLKGVAHSYEQYF.

A few counts support this clonotype. The rearrangement links TRBV5-1 to TRBJ2-5, with 7 bases that match TRBD2. CDR1 is SGHRS, CDR2 YFSETQ, per germline. The CDR3 is 14 residues long. Trimming at V came to 0 bases and at J to 2 bases, leaving 1 base not matched to a gene. CDR3 bases: TGCGCCAGCAGCTTGGAGGGACTACAAGAGACCCAGTACTTC. Residues: CASSLEGLQETQYF.

There are many counts of this clonotype. The V gene is TRBV7-9, the J gene TRBJ2-7, with unresolved D. Trimming removed 5 bases at V and 4 bases at J, with 18 bases between. The germline V gene encodes CDR1 SEHNR and CDR2 FQNEAQ (reference sequence). The CDR3 has 15 amino acids. This CDR3 is CASSMDGDRVYEQYF. DNA of the CDR3: TGTGCCAGCAGCATGGACGGCGATAGGGTATACGAGCAGTACTTC.

This clonotype showed up many times. The chain couples TRBV6-1 to TRBJ2-3; TRBD1 aligns across 7 bases. The germline gives CDR1 MNHNS, CDR2 SASEGT. The CDR3 consists of 14 residues. The J segment lost 3 bases and the V segment lost 6 bases, leaving 6 bases of the junction unmatched. CDR3 nucleotide sequence: TGTGCCAGCAGGCCAACAGGGGCAACAGATACGCAGTATTTT. It translates to CASRPTGATDTQYF.